This T cell receptor beta chain was identified in a study of control samples from healthy donors and cancer patients. Some clones are missing from TCRdb's copy, which holds only in-frame ones; the method was immunoSEQ multiplex PCR. The repertoire holds about 140,000 clones, with around 90% as singletons. The CDR3 has 16 amino acids. Trimming removed 1 base from V and 0 bases from J; junction bases left unmatched: 7. Germline lookup yields CDR1 SGHNT and CDR2 YYREEE (reference sequence). The sample was blood. This chain uses TRBV5-4 with TRBJ2-7; 7 bases match TRBD1. This clonotype was obtained from a young man in good health. CDR3 in DNA: TGTGCCAGCAGCTTGTGGGACAGCACGAGCTCCTACGAGCAGTACTTC. As protein: CASSLWDSTSSYEQYF.